The 14 T cell receptor beta chains in this list originate from one sample, sequenced in a study of neoadjuvant anti-PD-1 for oral cavity cancer. The method was immunoSEQ multiplex PCR; TCRdb's version includes in-frame clones alone and lacks a portion of them. The sample consists of roughly 13,000 clones, roughly two thirds of them appearing once. Sample time point: after neoadjuvant nivolumab, at surgical resection. The sample consisted of PBMCs, taken after nivolumab (anti-PD-1) treatment. Every receptor here comes from a person aged 35 to 85 with oral cavity squamous cell carcinoma.

This rearrangement joins TRBV11-2 to TRBJ2-2, with D hard to call. CDR1 and CDR2 (germline): SGHAT, FQNNGV. This CDR3 region has 15 residues. Trimming took 5 bases from V and 1 from J, leaving 11 bases between them. This chain's CDR3 is CASSPRVVNTGELFF. The CDR3 region has the DNA TGTGCCAGCAGCCCTAGGGTGGTGAACACCGGGGAGCTGTTTTTT.

About this clone itself: Within the sample, other DNA sequences also encode this same CDR3. V gene TRBV6-6 combines with J gene TRBJ2-6, with D uncertain. The V end lost 7 bases, the J end lost 4 bases, and 8 bases lay between the germline ends. CDR3 length equals 13 residues. Germline V CDR1 and CDR2: MNHNY, SVGAGI (reference sequence). CDR3 coding DNA: TGTGCCAGCAAGCCCGGAGGGGCCAACGTCCTGACTTTC. Its protein is CASKPGGANVLTF.

This clone was found a few times. The V and J genes are TRBV9 and TRBJ1-1; D remains unclear. The V gene lost 0 bases and the J gene lost 1 base, with 10 bases spanning the gap. CDR1 is SGDLS and CDR2 is YYNGEE in the germline V gene. The CDR3 sequence is 15 residues long. CDR3 nucleotides: TGTGCCAGCAGCGTAGACCCGGGCCCGAACACTGAAGCTTTCTTT. Amino acids: CASSVDPGPNTEAFF.

The rearrangement joins TRBV5-6 to TRBJ1-3; D gene unclear. The CDR3 consists of 17 residues. Per the germline V gene, CDR1 is SGHDT and CDR2 is YYEEEE. Deletions cut 0 bases from V and 1 base from J, with 14 bases between. As DNA, the CDR3 is TGTGCCAGCAGCTTGGATCGGTGGCTAGATTCTGGAAACACCATATATTTT. This gives the protein CASSLDRWLDSGNTIYF.

This clone has just one count. V gene TRBV15 combines with J gene TRBJ2-7, with 8 bases identical to TRBD1. This CDR3 is 18 amino acids long. CDR1 is LNHNV and CDR2 is YYDKDF in the germline V gene (reference sequence). V dropped 0 bases and J dropped 3; count of bases not matched to a gene: 13. CDR3: CATSRDSGTGTGVYEQYF. The CDR3 nucleotides are TGTGCCACCAGCAGAGATTCGGGAACCGGGACAGGCGTCTACGAGCAGTACTTC.

This clone came up a few times. The chain combines TRBV28 with TRBJ2-5; the D gene is possibly TRBD1 (6 bases). Trimming left V 5 bases short and J 2 bases short, with 9 bases between. Looked up from germline, CDR1 is MDHEN and CDR2 is SYDVKM. The CDR3 length is 13 residues. The CDR3 DNA follows: TGTGCCAGCAGTCTTCAGGGGCAAGAGACCCAGTACTTC. Its translation: CASSLQGQETQYF. Drawing the rest from reference TRBV28 and TRBJ2-5, the complete variable domain is DVKVTQSSRYLVKRTGEKVFLECVQDMDHENMFWYRQDPGLGLRLIYFSYDVKMKEKGDIPEGYSVSREKKERFSLILESASTNQTSMYLCASSLQGQETQYFGPGTRLLVL.

This clone was recorded only once. The CDR3 region is CASGVSQTNEKLFF. For the CDR3, the DNA is TGTGCCAGCGGAGTATCTCAGACTAATGAAAAACTGTTTTTT. The V gene is TRBV6-5, the J gene TRBJ1-4, with D unclear. Deletions cut 8 bases from V and 2 bases from J, with 12 bases between. Germline V lookup: CDR1 MNHEY, CDR2 SVGAGI. The CDR3 spans 14 residues.

The chain links TRBV7-2 to TRBJ1-5; D gene uncertain. The CDR3 has 14 residues. Germline loops: CDR1 SGHTA, CDR2 FQGNSA. The germline V and J ends were trimmed by 2 bases and 2 bases, with 7 bases remaining between them. CDR3 region: CASSLNEGNQPQHF. The CDR3, as DNA: TGTGCCAGCAGCTTAAACGAGGGCAATCAGCCCCAGCATTTT.

This chain connects TRBV10-1 to TRBJ2-3, with D unclear. There are 15 residues in the CDR3. Trimming stripped 3 bases from V and 2 bases from J, with 12 bases between. From germline, CDR1 is WNHNN and CDR2 SYGVQD (reference sequence). CDR3 in amino acids: CASSELGGNTDTQYF. The CDR3 bases are TGCGCCAGCAGTGAACTGGGCGGAAACACAGATACGCAGTATTTT.

The chain joins TRBV5-6 to TRBJ1-2; D call uncertain. V lost 3 bases, J lost 13 bases, and 13 bases lay in between. The CDR3 has 11 residues. Germline lookup yields CDR1 SGHDT and CDR2 YYEEEE. Here the CDR3 reads CASSSGRGGTF. CDR3 coding DNA: TGTGCCAGCAGCTCAGGACGGGGTGGCACCTTC.

The chain links TRBV6-6 to TRBJ2-3; the D is unclear. This CDR3 contains 13 residues. Germline V gene data show CDR1 as MNHNY and CDR2 as SVGAGI (reference sequence). V dropped 6 bases and J dropped 4 bases, with 11 bases sitting between them. The CDR3 loop is CASSRLGADTQYF. CDR3 nucleotide sequence: TGTGCCAGCAGCCGCCTTGGGGCAGATACGCAGTATTTT.

The J gene is TRBJ2-5, the V gene TRBV5-1; D remains unclear. The V end lost 0 bases, the J end lost 4 bases, and 1 base lay between the germline ends. CDR1 and CDR2 from the germline V gene are SGHRS and YFSETQ. CDR3 size: 11 residues. CDR3 DNA sequence: TGCGCCAGCAGCTTGGCAGAGACCCAGTACTTC. It codes for CASSLAETQYF.

The chain combines TRBV6-4 with TRBJ2-2, with 11 bases identical to TRBD2. Germline V gene lookup returns CDR1 MRHNA and CDR2 SNTAGT. The CDR3 length is 15 residues. J was trimmed by 4 bases and V by 6 bases; bases with no gene match: 4. The CDR3 region is CASSKTSGTTGELFF. The DNA for the CDR3 is TGTGCCAGCAGCAAGACTAGCGGGACCACCGGGGAGCTGTTTTTT.

The CDR3 nucleotides are TGTGCCAGTAGCCAGACAGGGGGCTATGGCTACACCTTC. Protein product: CASSQTGGYGYTF. This rearrangement joins TRBV19 to TRBJ1-2; 9 bases fit TRBD1. Germline trimming cut 6 bases from V and 4 bases from J; bases unmatched to any gene: 3. From germline, CDR1 is LNHDA and CDR2 SQIVND (reference sequence). The CDR3 covers 13 residues. Drawing the rest from reference TRBV19 and TRBJ1-2, the complete variable domain is DGGITQSPKYLFRKEGQNVTLSCEQNLNHDAMYWYRQDPGQGLRLIYYSQIVNDFQKGDIAEGYSVSREKKESFPLTVTSAQKNPTAFYLCASSQTGGYGYTFGSGTRLTVV.